This T cell receptor beta chain was retrieved from a study of blood T cell repertoires in COVID-19. This clone turned up a few times. In the original workflow: Reference gene primer amplification in the assay estimated nucleated cell counts. The repertoire was sequenced with immunoSEQ multiplex PCR; TCRdb's copy has only in-frame clones and lacks some. V, J and clone size were drawn from that table, and D and trimming were deduced from the DNA. This sample has about 70,000 clones, with roughly 82% found just once. This CDR3 contains 15 residues. Trimming pared 3 bases from V and 9 bases from J, leaving 15 bases between. Germline loops: CDR1 SNHLY, CDR2 FYNNEI.

The clonotype was recovered from a woman older than 75 with active or convalescent COVID-19. The chain is built from TRBV2 and TRBJ1-6; D might be TRBD1 (5 bases). Sequencing was carried out using peripheral blood. DNA for the CDR3: TGTGCCAGCAGTGAGGGACCGCGGGGCGGTTCACCCCTCCACTTT. Translating it yields CASSEGPRGGSPLHF.